This TCR beta chain was sequenced in a study of cytotoxic CD8 clonotypes in ibrutinib-treated CLL. Turning to the study itself: The subjects consisted of around eleven relapsed/refractory and roughly 15 treatment-naive individuals, with fewer than 18 IGHV unmutated. Samples showed on average approximately 250,000 productive templates and more than 75,000 productive rearrangements. The study's findings and limits: Treatment left the uncommon public clonotypes either contracted or stable in frequency.

This CDR3 comprises 12 residues. Germline V gene lookup returns CDR1 MNHEY and CDR2 SVGAGI. V gave up 6 bases and J gave up 4 bases, with 10 bases separating them. With sequencing, the targeted depth ranged from 1 in 200,000 to 1 in 1 million T cells. Measured with immunoSEQ multiplex PCR; TCRdb has only the in-frame clones, and not every one. Seen here are 25,000 to 30,000 clones, roughly 62% observed once, and the top ten hold 13% to 15%. As regards this clone: Its target is unknown.

The sequences come from PBMCs, collected before ibrutinib treatment. The chain links TRBV6-5 to TRBJ2-7, with D possibly matching TRBD2 (5 bases). The origin of this receptor is a human donor with chronic lymphocytic leukemia. The CDR3 bases are TGTGCCAGCAGCACTAGTGGATACGAGCAGTACTTC. As protein: CASSTSGYEQYF.